One sample yielded the 30 T cell receptor beta chains listed below, sequenced in a study of blood T cell repertoires in COVID-19. Clones were sequenced by immunoSEQ multiplex PCR, and TCRdb holds only the in-frame ones, with some missing. The table lists approximately 90,000 clones, roughly 78% of them singletons. Sequenced sample: peripheral blood. These receptors were collected from a woman older than 75 with acute or convalescent COVID-19.

The genes are TRBV2 and TRBJ1-2, with D perhaps matching TRBD1 (5 bases). Germline loops: CDR1 SNHLY, CDR2 FYNNEI. This CDR3 spans 13 amino acids. The V end lost 8 bases, the J end lost 2 bases, and 12 bases lay between the germline ends. This CDR3 reads CASVAGLNYGYTF. Here the CDR3 DNA reads TGTGCCAGCGTAGCAGGGCTAAACTATGGCTACACCTTC.

V gene TRBV29-1 combines with J gene TRBJ1-3; D remains unclear. The V and J ends lost 2 bases and 0 bases respectively, with 5 bases between them. The CDR3 runs 13 residues. Germline V gives CDR1 SQVTM, CDR2 ANQGSEA. The CDR3 nucleotides read TGCAGCGTTGAACTAGGCTCTGGAAACACCATATATTTT. Encoded protein: CSVELGSGNTIYF.

The chain links TRBV7-3 to TRBJ1-2, with a tentative D call TRBD1 (5 bases). This CDR3 is built from 15 residues. Trimming took 0 bases from V and 0 from J, leaving 8 bases between them. Germline V gene lookup returns CDR1 SGHTA and CDR2 FQGTGA. CDR3 nucleotides: TGTGCCAGCAGCTTAACAGGGGATACTAACTATGGCTACACCTTC. Translated: CASSLTGDTNYGYTF. The full variable domain, its missing parts supplied by reference TRBV7-3 and TRBJ1-2, is GAGVSQTPSNKVTEKGKYVELRCDPISGHTALYWYRQSLGQGPEFLIYFQGTGAADDSGLPNDRFFAVRPEGSVSTLKIQRTERGDSAVYLCASSLTGDTNYGYTFGSGTRLTVV.

The chain couples TRBV6-2 or TRBV6-3 to TRBJ2-2; D is possibly TRBD2 (5 bases). Trimming took 6 bases from V and 5 from J, leaving 13 bases between them. Germline V gene sequence: CDR1 MNHEY, CDR2 SVGEGT. The CDR3 runs 14 residues. CDR3: CASSQTRGTGELFF. The CDR3, as DNA: TGTGCCAGCAGCCAGACGCGCGGGACCGGGGAGCTGTTTTTT.

This chain joins TRBV5-1 and TRBJ2-6; tentative D call: TRBD1 (6 bases). Germline lookup yields CDR1 SGHRS and CDR2 YFSETQ. V was shortened by 6 bases and J by 0 bases, with 13 bases between the two germline ends. This CDR3 has 16 residues. The CDR3 region has the DNA TGCGCCAGCACCGGACAGCCGAGCTCTGGGGCCAACGTCCTGACTTTC. It translates to CASTGQPSSGANVLTF. The whole variable domain, remainder taken from reference TRBV5-1 and TRBJ2-6, is KAGVTQTPRYLIKTRGQQVTLSCSPISGHRSVSWYQQTPGQGLQFLFEYFSETQRNKGNFPGRFSGRQFSNSRSEMNVSTLELGDSALYLCASTGQPSSGANVLTFGAGSRLTVL.

This rearrangement joins TRBV5-1 to TRBJ1-1; D unresolved. Per germline, CDR1 SGHRS and CDR2 YFSETQ. CDR3 size: 12 residues. Trimming pared 4 bases from V and 5 bases from J, leaving 9 bases between. CDR3 loop: CASSPAGTEAFF. The CDR3 nucleotides read TGCGCCAGCAGCCCGGCGGGGACTGAAGCTTTCTTT.

The genes are TRBV3-1 (or the pseudogene TRBV3-2) and TRBJ1-5; tentative D call: TRBD1 (6 bases). V was cut by 4 bases and J by 2 bases, with 15 bases left in between. The CDR3 consists of 16 residues. Germline CDR1 LGHDT, CDR2 YNNKEL (reference sequence). CDR3 in amino acids: CASSPSGGGGNQPQHF. The CDR3 DNA reads as TGTGCCAGCAGCCCGTCGGGGGGGGGCGGCAATCAGCCCCAGCATTTT.

This rearrangement joins TRBV25-1 to TRBJ1-1; 7 bases align to TRBD1. Germline V gene data show CDR1 as MGHDK and CDR2 as SYGVNS. V was pared by 4 bases and J by 0 bases, with 5 bases of the junction left unmatched. The CDR3 totals 15 residues. The CDR3 region is CASSAPTGMNTEAFF. CDR3 bases: TGTGCCAGCAGTGCCCCGACAGGGATGAACACTGAAGCTTTCTTT.

This sequence joins TRBV11-2 and TRBJ2-5; tentatively, D is TRBD2 (6 bases). This CDR3 region has 15 residues. Germline V gives CDR1 SGHAT, CDR2 FQNNGV. The V gene lost 5 bases and the J gene lost 9 bases, with 22 bases spanning the gap. In nucleotides, the CDR3 is TGTGCCAGCAGCACCGGGACTGACTCCCGAGGGGCCCAGTACTTC. Amino acids: CASSTGTDSRGAQYF.

This clone was counted ten times or more. The V call is TRBV28, the J call TRBJ1-4, with 8 positions matching TRBD1. This CDR3 region has 15 residues. Germline loops: CDR1 MDHEN, CDR2 SYDVKM. After removal of 5 bases from V and 5 bases from J, the junction contained 7 bases not matched to a gene. The CDR3 DNA reads TGTGCCAGCAGTATACACAGGGGGAGGAATGAAAAACTGTTTTTT. Translated, it gives CASSIHRGRNEKLFF.

The rearrangement joins TRBV19 to TRBJ1-5; D is undetermined. Trimming removed 5 bases from V and 0 bases from J, with 14 bases in between. Germline-derived CDR1 and CDR2 are LNHDA and SQIVND (reference sequence). This CDR3 region has 16 residues. CDR3 amino acids: CASSPFAEYSNQPQHF. The CDR3 coding sequence is TGTGCCAGTAGTCCTTTTGCGGAGTATAGCAATCAGCCCCAGCATTTT.

The chain combines TRBV7-9 with TRBJ1-1; 7 bases are a match to TRBD1. V was pared by 2 bases and J by 1 base, with 10 bases of the junction left unmatched. Germline V CDR1 and CDR2: SEHNR, FQNEAQ (reference sequence). The length of the CDR3 is 17 residues. The CDR3 spells CASSLFTGTASNTEAFF. CDR3 coding DNA: TGTGCCAGCAGCTTATTTACAGGGACAGCCTCGAACACTGAAGCTTTCTTT.

V is TRBV3-1 (or the pseudogene TRBV3-2) and J is TRBJ1-2; D is unresolved. The CDR3 consists of 12 residues. Trimming stripped 1 base from V and 8 bases from J, with 8 bases between. Germline CDR1 is LGHDT and CDR2 is YNNKEL (reference sequence). The DNA for the CDR3 is TGTGCCAGCAGCCAAGGGCGGCGAGGCTACACCTTC. Amino acid sequence: CASSQGRRGYTF.

The J gene is TRBJ1-2, the V gene TRBV18; D remains unclear. V was clipped by 2 bases and J by 3 bases, with 4 bases between them. Germline V lookup: CDR1 KGHSH, CDR2 LQKENI. The CDR3 runs to 12 residues. The CDR3 is CASSPSDYGYTF. The CDR3 region has the DNA TGTGCCAGCTCACCATCGGACTATGGCTACACCTTC.

The gene calls are TRBV11-2 and TRBJ1-5; 9 bases match TRBD1. Germline V gene data show CDR1 as SGHAT and CDR2 as FQNNGV. Trimming at V came to 5 bases and at J to 5 bases, leaving 7 bases not matched to a gene. The CDR3 runs to 15 residues. The DNA of the CDR3 is TGTGCCAGCAGCACCGACAGGGGGATGCATCAGCCCCAGCATTTT. Encoded protein: CASSTDRGMHQPQHF.

This clone was seen only a few times. The V call is TRBV6-2 or TRBV6-3, the J call TRBJ1-1, with 10 nucleotides matching TRBD1. Trimming removed 0 bases from V and 1 base from J; junction bases left unmatched: 2. Per the germline V gene, CDR1 is MNHEY and CDR2 is SVGEGT. This CDR3 region has 16 residues. In DNA form, the CDR3 reads TGTGCCAGCAGTTACTCGACAGGGGGCCGGAACACTGAAGCTTTCTTT. This encodes CASSYSTGGRNTEAFF.

This clone was observed a single time. V is TRBV6-5 and J is TRBJ1-5; possibly TRBD1 for D (5 bases). Germline V gives CDR1 MNHEY, CDR2 SVGAGI. The CDR3 is made up of 14 amino acids. Trimming removed 6 bases at V and 5 bases at J, with 14 bases between. CDR3 region: CASRRDSYYQPQHF. The CDR3 coding sequence is TGTGCCAGCAGGAGAGACAGCTATTATCAGCCCCAGCATTTT.

The chain combines TRBV7-2 with TRBJ2-2, with 10 nucleotides matching TRBD2. The CDR3 has 18 amino acids. Germline V gives CDR1 SGHTA, CDR2 FQGNSA. With V trimmed by 5 bases and J by 0 bases, 9 bases remained unmatched. CDR3 nucleotides: TGTGCCAGCAGCCTACGCCCTAGCGGGGGTTCGAACACCGGGGAGCTGTTTTTT. It is translated as CASSLRPSGGSNTGELFF.

The CDR3: CASNQRDTNYEQYF. DNA for the CDR3: TGTGCCAGCAATCAACGGGACACGAACTACGAGCAGTACTTC. The J gene is TRBJ2-7, the V gene TRBV6-5; possibly TRBD1 for D (6 bases). Looked up from germline, CDR1 is MNHEY and CDR2 is SVGAGI. V was shortened by 7 bases and J by 3 bases, with 16 bases between the two germline ends. This CDR3 is 14 amino acids long.

V is TRBV5-1 and J is TRBJ2-7, with D possibly being TRBD1 (5 bases). The V end was cut by 3 bases, the J end by 3 bases, with 7 bases between. Germline lookup yields CDR1 SGHRS and CDR2 YFSETQ. The CDR3 totals 12 residues. This chain's CDR3 is CASSSTDYEQYF. The CDR3 nucleotides read TGCGCCAGCAGCTCGACAGACTACGAGCAGTACTTC. Based on the CDR3 plus reference TRBV5-1 and TRBJ2-7, the full variable domain is KAGVTQTPRYLIKTRGQQVTLSCSPISGHRSVSWYQQTPGQGLQFLFEYFSETQRNKGNFPGRFSGRQFSNSRSEMNVSTLELGDSALYLCASSSTDYEQYFGPGTRLTVT.

This chain joins TRBV6-5 and TRBJ2-7; 7 nucleotides line up with TRBD1. Per the germline V gene, CDR1 is MNHEY and CDR2 is SVGAGI. With V trimmed by 5 bases and J by 3 bases, 10 bases remained unmatched. CDR3 length: 15 residues. In DNA form, the CDR3 reads TGTGCCAGCAGTAAATCCGGGACAGCCCTCTACGAGCAGTACTTC. This translates into CASSKSGTALYEQYF.

The chain has TRBV7-2 and TRBJ2-7; TRBD1 matches 9 bases. Per germline, CDR1 SGHTA and CDR2 FQGNSA. The junction had 4 bases not matched to a gene; V was cut back by 1 base and J by 3 bases. The length of the CDR3 is 15 residues. The CDR3 nucleotides read TGTGCCAGCAGCTTAGACAGGGGGCGGGTCTACGAGCAGTACTTC. Protein sequence: CASSLDRGRVYEQYF.

The chain couples TRBV9 to TRBJ2-7, with TRBD1 matching over 9 bases. Losses at the gene ends were 0 bases for V and 3 bases for J; bases not matched to a gene: 4. The germline V gene encodes CDR1 SGDLS and CDR2 YYNGEE. The CDR3 extends over 15 amino acids. CDR3 sequence (DNA): TGTGCCAGCAGCGTAGGGGGGACAGGGTACTACGAGCAGTACTTC. Its translation: CASSVGGTGYYEQYF. Full variable domain (rest looked up from reference TRBV9 and TRBJ2-7): DSGVTQTPKHLITATGQRVTLRCSPRSGDLSVYWYQQSLDQGLQFLIQYYNGEERAKGNILERFSAQQFPDLHSELNLSSLELGDSALYFCASSVGGTGYYEQYFGPGTRLTVT.

V and J are TRBV7-2 and TRBJ2-3; TRBD1 agrees at 7 bases. Unmatched junction bases numbered 7, after V lost 6 bases and J lost 7 bases. Per the germline V gene, CDR1 is SGHTA and CDR2 is FQGNSA. CDR3 length equals 13 residues. The CDR3 bases are TGTGCCAGCAGGAGCCAGGGGGAACATACGCAGTATTTT. It specifies CASRSQGEHTQYF.

V gene TRBV18 combines with J gene TRBJ2-5, with a weak D call TRBD2 (5 bases). The CDR3 contains 14 residues. With 4 bases removed from V and 4 bases from J, the gap between germline ends came to 13 bases. Looked up from germline, CDR1 is KGHSH and CDR2 is LQKENI. The chain's CDR3 is CASSLGLGGETQYF. CDR3 DNA sequence: TGTGCCAGCTCACTCGGGCTAGGAGGAGAGACCCAGTACTTC.

The chain joins TRBV9 to TRBJ2-3; TRBD2 agrees at 12 bases. This CDR3 spans 19 amino acids. Germline-derived CDR1 and CDR2 are SGDLS and YYNGEE. The J segment lost 2 bases and the V segment lost 0 bases, leaving 10 bases of the junction unmatched. The CDR3 region has the DNA TGTGCCAGCAGCGTAGGGAGGCAACTAGCGGGGGGTGTCACAGATACGCAGTATTTT. This encodes CASSVGRQLAGGVTDTQYF.

The J gene is TRBJ1-2, the V gene TRBV29-1; 8 positions match TRBD1. The CDR3 contains 12 residues. The germline V gene encodes CDR1 SQVTM and CDR2 ANQGSEA. The trim removed 3 bases at V and 3 bases at J, leaving 0 bases unmatched. The CDR3 DNA is TGCAGCGTTGAGACAGGGGACTATGGCTACACCTTC. This codes for CSVETGDYGYTF.

Concerning this clone: Relative to the germline gene, one junction end is altered; a read error may explain this. The J gene is TRBJ1-2, the V gene TRBV7-9, with a possible D match to TRBD1 (5 bases). The CDR3 sequence is 17 residues long. CDR1 and CDR2 (germline): SEHNR, FQNEAQ (reference sequence). The CDR3 reads CASNLWGDLTGDYGYTF. CDR3 in DNA: TGTGCCAGCAACTTATGGGGGGATTTAACAGGCGACTATGGCTACACCTTC. The full variable domain, completed using reference TRBV7-9 and TRBJ1-2, is DTGVSQNPRHKITKRGQNVTFRCDPISEHNRLYWYRQTLGQGPEFLTYFQNEAQLEKSRLLSDRFSAERPKGSFSTLEIQRTEQGDSAMYLCASNLWGDLTGDYGYTFGSGTRLTVV.

The chain recombines TRBV27 with TRBJ1-6; 8 nucleotides agree with TRBD1. The CDR3 contains 15 residues. J gave up 11 bases and V 3 bases, and 9 bases lay outside the gene matches. Germline values: CDR1 MNHEY, CDR2 SMNVEV (reference sequence). The CDR3 loop reads CASSFGQGVVAPLHF. In nucleotides, the CDR3 is TGTGCCAGCAGTTTCGGACAGGGAGTGGTGGCACCCCTCCACTTT.

V and J are TRBV5-4 and TRBJ1-2; 9 bases map to TRBD1. After removal of 4 bases from V and 0 bases from J, the junction contained 7 bases not matched to a gene. The germline gives CDR1 SGHNT, CDR2 YYREEE (reference sequence). The CDR3 consists of 16 residues. In DNA form, the CDR3 reads TGTGCCAGCAGCGCCGGGACAGGGTACTCTAACTATGGCTACACCTTC. Protein sequence: CASSAGTGYSNYGYTF.